This entry features one TCR beta chain sequence. Its target is unknown. The sample comes from a study of response to subunit inactivated influenza vaccine. Study results and limitations: With each seasonal influenza vaccination, the authors suggested, few new T cells are recruited.

CDR1 is SGHDN and CDR2 is FVKESK in the germline V gene. This CDR3 is built from 16 residues. After removal of 4 bases from V and 8 bases from J, the junction contained 16 bases not matched to a gene. TCRdb called the RT-PCR reads again in MiXCR, with one record for every CDR3 protein. This sample has about 520,000 distinct CDR3 sequences, with about 25% found just once. The source material was CD4+ T cells sorted from PBMCs, sampled more than 4 days after vaccination. V gene TRBV14 combines with J gene TRBJ2-7, with 8 bases identical to TRBD1. The receptor comes from a man in his forties or fifties who received an inactivated influenza vaccine. The CDR3 here is CASSLDDRGLASQQYF. The DNA for the CDR3 is TGTGCCAGCAGCCTCGATGACAGGGGACTCGCCTCTCAGCAGTACTTC.